The present TCR beta chain was sequenced within a study of blood T cell repertoires in COVID-19. At the level of the study: Samples came from the United States, Italy and Spain, spanning acute and convalescent COVID-19.

There are 15 residues in the CDR3. The V and J ends lost 6 bases and 5 bases, in that order; junction bases with no gene match: 7. In germline, CDR1 is MNHEY, CDR2 SVGAGI. Clinical histories supplied by participants themselves formed the basis of cohort assignment. In Cohort 3, a recovered donor had either two negative PCRs, clearance, or symptom resolution. TCRdb's table, derived via immunoSEQ multiplex PCR, lists solely in-frame clones and lacks some. Of 350,000 to 400,000 clones listed, roughly 87% are singletons. J is TRBJ2-5 and V is TRBV6-5, with 12 bases lining up with TRBD2. The TCR was taken from a woman aged 25 to 39 who had recovered from COVID-19. The sequenced material came from PBMCs or T cells enriched from blood (not recorded which). The CDR3 loop reads CASSQTSGRRETQYF. The CDR3 nucleotides read TGTGCCAGCAGCCAGACTAGCGGGAGACGGGAGACCCAGTACTTC.